One sample yielded the 10 T cell receptor beta chains listed below, sequenced in a study of T cell responses to AZD1222 COVID-19 vaccine. Assay used: immunoSEQ multiplex PCR; TCRdb lists only in-frame clones, some missing. The table includes 100,000 to 120,000 clones, roughly four fifths detected once. The sample in question was peripheral blood, obtained on day 0 of AZD1222 vaccination. All receptors come from an adult in good health.

The rearrangement joins TRBV2 to TRBJ1-3; D remains unclear. From germline, CDR1 is SNHLY and CDR2 FYNNEI. Trimming cost V 2 bases and J 4 bases, with 12 bases left between them. This CDR3 spans 15 amino acids. In DNA, the CDR3 is TGTGCCAGCAGTGAAATTGGCAGTGGAGGAAACACCATATATTTT. It encodes CASSEIGSGGNTIYF.

There are a few counts of this clone. V and J are TRBV7-2 and TRBJ1-3; a possible D gene is TRBD1 (6 bases). CDR1 and CDR2 from the germline V gene are SGHTA and FQGNSA. This CDR3 has 15 amino acids. V dropped 0 bases and J dropped 6 bases, with 12 bases sitting between them. The CDR3 DNA follows: TGTGCCAGCAGCTTAGCCGGGGACACCCCAAACACCATATATTTT. This translates into CASSLAGDTPNTIYF.

This clone was observed a single time. The same CDR3 can be traced to other DNA sequences in this sample. CDR3 amino acids: CASSLGSTDTQYF. The CDR3, as DNA: TGCGCCAGCAGCTTAGGTAGCACAGATACGCAGTATTTT. The chain links TRBV5-1 to TRBJ2-3; D is unclear. The CDR3 is 13 amino acids. Per germline, CDR1 SGHRS and CDR2 YFSETQ. The V end was cut by 2 bases, the J end by 0 bases, with 4 bases between.

This chain joins TRBV9 and TRBJ2-1; perhaps TRBD2 as D (6 bases). Germline CDR1 is SGDLS and CDR2 is YYNGEE. The CDR3 covers 15 residues. Trimming shortened V by 6 bases and J by 1 base, and 14 bases separated the two germline ends. CDR3 in amino acids: CASTPGTLSYNEQFF. DNA of the CDR3: TGTGCCAGCACCCCGGGGACTCTATCCTACAATGAGCAGTTCTTC.

The chain combines TRBV18 with TRBJ2-3; 10 nucleotides match TRBD1. The CDR3 totals 18 residues. The V gene end was trimmed by 2 bases and the J gene end by 0 bases; junction bases not matched to a gene: 8. Germline CDR1 KGHSH, CDR2 LQKENI. CDR3 amino acids: CASSPGRDRGPSTDTQYF. CDR3 bases: TGTGCCAGCTCACCAGGGCGGGACAGGGGACCTAGCACAGATACGCAGTATTTT.

The V call is TRBV9, the J call TRBJ2-3, with D possibly TRBD2 on 6 matching bases. This CDR3 is built from 15 residues. Germline CDR1 SGDLS, CDR2 YYNGEE. V dropped 0 bases and J dropped 5 bases, with 13 bases sitting between them. CDR3 amino acids: CASSVAVVGGDTQYF. For the CDR3, the DNA is TGTGCCAGCAGCGTAGCAGTGGTGGGAGGAGATACGCAGTATTTT.

The chain employs TRBV7-2 and TRBJ2-7; weak D call: TRBD2 (5 bases). V was pared by 6 bases and J by 2 bases, with 14 bases between. This CDR3 has 14 residues. Germline assignment: CDR1 SGHTA and CDR2 FQGNSA. CDR3 amino acids: CASRGTSGPYEQYF. In nucleotides, the CDR3 is TGTGCCAGCAGGGGAACGAGCGGCCCCTACGAGCAGTACTTC.

V is TRBV5-8 and J is TRBJ1-1; D possibly corresponds to TRBD1 (6 bases). The CDR3 is made up of 15 amino acids. Germline CDR1 SGHTS, CDR2 YDEGEE. V lost 4 bases and J 0 bases, leaving 13 bases between the germline ends. The CDR3, as DNA: TGTGCCAGCAGCGTCGGGACACGAATGAACACTGAAGCTTTCTTT. It codes for CASSVGTRMNTEAFF.

The chain links TRBV7-2 to TRBJ2-6; unclear D gene. The CDR3 covers 15 residues. Germline V gives CDR1 SGHTA, CDR2 FQGNSA. V was clipped by 5 bases and J by 2 bases, with 10 bases between them. The CDR3 DNA is TGTGCCAGCAGCCTAGGGAAGCCTGGGGCCAACGTCCTGACTTTC. It is translated as CASSLGKPGANVLTF.

The chain employs TRBV7-9 and TRBJ1-2; 7 bases fit TRBD1. The CDR3 length is 15 residues. Germline CDR1 and CDR2: SEHNR and FQNEAQ (reference sequence). After removal of 5 bases from V and 3 bases from J, the junction contained 9 bases not matched to a gene. The CDR3 loop reads CASSPEAQGDYGYTF. The CDR3 nucleotides are TGTGCCAGCAGCCCAGAGGCTCAGGGGGACTATGGCTACACCTTC. Full variable domain (rest looked up from reference TRBV7-9 and TRBJ1-2): DTGVSQNPRHKITKRGQNVTFRCDPISEHNRLYWYRQTLGQGPEFLTYFQNEAQLEKSRLLSDRFSAERPKGSFSTLEIQRTEQGDSAMYLCASSPEAQGDYGYTFGSGTRLTVV.